These 19 T cell receptor beta chains originate from one sample sequenced in a study of T cells in Graves' hyperthyroidism and ophthalmopathy. What was amplified from RNA transcripts were TCR beta CDR3 regions. An initial round of RT-PCR targeting the TCR CDR3 relied on the HTBI primer set. TCRdb reprocessed the multiplex PCR reads via MiXCR and lists one record per CDR3 protein. The repertoire includes 450,000 to 700,000 distinct CDR3 sequences, around 45% of them detected once, and around a fifth sits in the top ten. Sequencing input: peripheral blood or thyroid tissue (not recorded which). These receptor sequences come from an adult woman with Graves' disease, either hyperthyroidism or ophthalmopathy (not recorded which).

This clonotype was observed a few times. This chain uses TRBV11-2 with TRBJ1-2; TRBD1 matches 8 bases. After removal of 6 bases from V and 10 bases from J, the junction contained 7 bases not matched to a gene. The germline gives CDR1 SGHAT, CDR2 FQNNGV. This CDR3 has 12 residues. CDR3 region: CASRAGGYDYTF. In nucleotides, the CDR3 is TGTGCCAGCAGGGCAGGGGGCTACGACTACACCTTC.

This clonotype was found many times. This sequence joins TRBV7-9 and TRBJ2-5, with D unclear. V dropped 6 bases and J dropped 5 bases, with 13 bases sitting between them. This CDR3 has 13 amino acids. Germline V gives CDR1 SEHNR, CDR2 FQNEAQ (reference sequence). The CDR3 region is CASRASSLETQYF. The CDR3 DNA is TGTGCCAGCAGAGCTAGTTCTCTGGAGACCCAGTACTTC. Full variable domain (rest looked up from reference TRBV7-9 and TRBJ2-5): DTGVSQNPRHKITKRGQNVTFRCDPISEHNRLYWYRQTLGQGPEFLTYFQNEAQLEKSRLLSDRFSAERPKGSFSTLEIQRTEQGDSAMYLCASRASSLETQYFGPGTRLLVL.

This clonotype was detected ten times or more. For the CDR3, the DNA is TGTGCCAGCAGCTCACTACGCGAGCAGTACTTC. Translating gives CASSSLREQYF. The V and J genes are TRBV7-9 and TRBJ2-7; D is unclear. Germline CDR1 SEHNR, CDR2 FQNEAQ (reference sequence). Deletions cut 4 bases from V and 6 bases from J, with 7 bases between. The CDR3 contains 11 residues. Together with reference TRBV7-9 and TRBJ2-7, the CDR3 gives the full variable domain: DTGVSQNPRHKITKRGQNVTFRCDPISEHNRLYWYRQTLGQGPEFLTYFQNEAQLEKSRLLSDRFSAERPKGSFSTLEIQRTEQGDSAMYLCASSSLREQYFGPGTRLTVT.

In its sample, this clonotype was seen a few times. The rearrangement links TRBV5-1 to TRBJ2-1; 10 bases align to TRBD2. The CDR3 has 24 residues. The germline V gene has CDR1 SGHRS and CDR2 YFSETQ. V lost 5 bases, J lost 0 bases, and 29 bases stayed unmatched. CDR3 sequence (DNA): TGCGCCAGCAGTAAGCACTCGACTTGGTTCTCTAGCGGGAGTCGTAGGGGCTCCTACAATGAGCAGTTCTTC. This gives the protein CASSKHSTWFSSGSRRGSYNEQFF.

The chain joins TRBV7-2 to TRBJ1-2; the match to TRBD1 covers 11 bases. V lost 3 bases, J lost 3 bases, and 3 bases stayed unmatched. The CDR3 loop spans 15 amino acids. Germline V gene sequence: CDR1 SGHTA, CDR2 FQGNSA. Here the CDR3 DNA reads TGTGCCAGCAGCTTCGCGGGACAGGGGGACTATGGCTACACCTTC. Protein product: CASSFAGQGDYGYTF.

Comments on this clonotype: One end of the junction varies from germline; a read error may be responsible. V and J are TRBV20-1 and TRBJ2-7; 8 nucleotides agree with TRBD2. The CDR3 runs 15 residues. The germline V gene encodes CDR1 DFQATT and CDR2 SNEGSKA (reference sequence). The CDR3 DNA sequence: TGCAGTGCTCGAACGCGGGAGGCGAACACCGGGGAGCTGTACTTC. Its protein product is CSARTREANTGELYF.

On this clonotype: Given the absence of the conserved phenylalanine or tryptophan at the CDR3 end, a read error is likely. No DNA is shown, since the ends of the CDR3 on it are uncertain; the CDR3 is the one TCRdb lists. The chain couples TRBV10-3 to TRBJ1-1; the D call of TRBD1 is as the table states it, not checked on the DNA. Germline loops: CDR1 ENHRY, CDR2 SYGVKD. Including both end residues, the CDR3 is 14 amino acids long. The chain's CDR3 is CAISKGQRNTEASL.

This clonotype was observed once. This sequence joins TRBV11-2 and TRBJ2-2, with a weak D call TRBD1 (6 bases). The V end lost 4 bases, the J end lost 8 bases, and 14 bases lay between the germline ends. The CDR3 covers 14 residues. The germline V gene encodes CDR1 SGHAT and CDR2 FQNNGV. CDR3 sequence: CASSSHTGTGELFF. The CDR3 nucleotides read TGTGCCAGCAGCTCTCACACCGGGACAGGGGAGCTGTTTTTT.

This clonotype was observed a handful of times. This rearrangement joins TRBV29-1 to TRBJ1-2; D remains unclear. The CDR3 is 13 residues long. Germline CDR1 is SQVTM and CDR2 is ANQGSEA. V was shortened by 8 bases and J by 1 base, with 14 bases between the two germline ends. The CDR3 sequence: CSTRPSGNYGYTF. CDR3 sequence (DNA): TGCAGCACCCGACCCTCGGGTAACTATGGCTACACCTTC.

This clonotype was observed at least ten times. The chain uses TRBV7-9 and TRBJ2-7, with D maybe TRBD1 (5 bases). CDR1 is SEHNR, CDR2 FQNEAQ, per germline (reference sequence). The CDR3 extends over 17 amino acids. Trimming took off 4 bases at V and 3 bases at J, with 22 bases between the two ends. The CDR3 DNA reads as TGTGCCAGCAGCTCGACGCTCCAGGGAAGTGGACGCTACGAGCAGTACTTC. Its protein is CASSSTLQGSGRYEQYF.

This clonotype was detected ten times or more. The chain recombines TRBV7-3 with TRBJ1-2, with D uncertain. V was shortened by 5 bases and J by 4 bases, with 17 bases between the two germline ends. The CDR3 has 15 amino acids. Germline CDR1 and CDR2: SGHTA and FQGTGA. Here the CDR3 DNA reads TGTGCCAGCAGCCCGAACAGTTATGCACCCTATGGCTACACCTTC. Its translation is CASSPNSYAPYGYTF. The whole variable domain, remainder taken from reference TRBV7-3 and TRBJ1-2, is GAGVSQTPSNKVTEKGKYVELRCDPISGHTALYWYRQSLGQGPEFLIYFQGTGAADDSGLPNDRFFAVRPEGSVSTLKIQRTERGDSAVYLCASSPNSYAPYGYTFGSGTRLTVV.

The chain uses TRBV5-5 and TRBJ2-5; D perhaps matches TRBD1 (7 bases). Trimming took off 7 bases at V and 5 bases at J, with 15 bases between the two ends. Germline-derived CDR1 and CDR2 are SGHKS and YYEKEE (reference sequence). This CDR3 has 13 residues. The CDR3 loop reads CASGQGGVETQYF. CDR3 bases: TGTGCCAGCGGCCAGGGGGGAGTGGAGACCCAGTACTTC.

The CDR3 nucleotides are TGTGCCAGCAGCTCCGAGGGGAAGAGGTACGAGCAGTACTTC. This encodes CASSSEGKRYEQYF. The V and J genes are TRBV7-9 and TRBJ2-7; D is possibly TRBD1 or TRBD2 (5 bases each). Between the trimmed V and J ends, which lost 4 bases and 4 bases, there was a span of 14 bases. CDR3 size: 14 residues. The germline CDR1 and CDR2 sequences are SEHNR and FQNEAQ (reference sequence).

This clonotype was recorded many times. The chain links TRBV7-2 to TRBJ1-1; D perhaps matches TRBD1 (5 bases). Per the germline V gene, CDR1 is SGHTA and CDR2 is FQGNSA. V lost 4 bases to trimming and J lost 3 bases, with 9 bases between them. This CDR3 has 13 amino acids. CDR3: CASSWEGYTEAFF. The CDR3 nucleotides are TGTGCCAGCAGCTGGGAGGGGTACACTGAAGCTTTCTTT.

The sample holds many counts of this clonotype. The V gene is TRBV4-2, the J gene TRBJ1-5; D may be TRBD1 (5 bases). Per germline, CDR1 LGHNA and CDR2 YNFKEQ. This CDR3 comprises 17 residues. V dropped 1 base and J dropped 3 bases, with 16 bases sitting between them. The CDR3 is CASSQATGGGHNQPQHF. The CDR3 nucleotides are TGTGCCAGCAGCCAAGCGACGGGCGGGGGTCACAATCAGCCCCAGCATTTT.

The chain uses TRBV28 and TRBJ2-7, with a tentative D call TRBD1 (5 bases). The CDR3 consists of 15 residues. V was shortened by 2 bases and J by 4 bases, with 15 bases between the two germline ends. The germline CDR1 and CDR2 sequences are MDHEN and SYDVKM. The CDR3 sequence: CASSLAGLLNYEQYF. The DNA for the CDR3 is TGTGCCAGCAGTTTAGCAGGGTTACTCAATTACGAGCAGTACTTC.

The chain links TRBV29-1 to TRBJ1-1; D is possibly TRBD1 (6 bases). Germline CDR1 is SQVTM and CDR2 is ANQGSEA. This CDR3 contains 13 residues. Trimming cost V 8 bases and J 8 bases, with 21 bases left between them. CDR3 sequence reads: CSQTGHRGTEAFF. CDR3 in DNA: TGCAGCCAAACGGGACACCGGGGAACCGAAGCTTTCTTT.

This clonotype was counted at least ten times. The chain links TRBV20-1 to TRBJ1-6, with D uncertain. This CDR3 spans 14 amino acids. Per the germline V gene, CDR1 is DFQATT and CDR2 is SNEGSKA (reference sequence). The CDR3 loop is CRARGFGYNSPLHF. CDR3 coding DNA: TGCAGGGCGCGAGGGTTTGGCTATAATTCACCCCTCCACTTT.

This clonotype came up many times. V gene TRBV11-2 combines with J gene TRBJ2-7; 7 nucleotides agree with TRBD1. The germline CDR1 and CDR2 sequences are SGHAT and FQNNGV. Trimming removed 4 bases from V and 9 bases from J; junction bases left unmatched: 9. This CDR3 has 13 amino acids. The CDR3 here is CASSSMTGTVQYF. The CDR3, as DNA: TGTGCCAGCAGCTCCATGACAGGGACAGTGCAGTACTTC. The whole variable domain, filled in from reference TRBV11-2 and TRBJ2-7, reads EAGVAQSPRYKIIEKRQSVAFWCNPISGHATLYWYQQILGQGPKLLIQFQNNGVVDDSQLPKDRFSAERLKGVDSTLKIQPAKLEDSAVYLCASSSMTGTVQYFGPGTRLTVT.